This is a list of T cell receptor beta chains from one sample in a study of cytomegalovirus exposure and HLA in healthy donors. Repertoires were generated with immunoSEQ multiplex PCR, while TCRdb's copy carries only in-frame clones and drops some. This table holds nearly 300,000 clones, roughly 88% found once. Sequencing was performed on PBMCs. The source is a man aged 35-49 years in good health and CMV-seropositive. Both conserved end residues are part of each CDR3. D genes are given only for firm matches. Clone size is given for some rows only: seen once, a few or many times, or a class if the clone is expanded.

D gene: TRBD2; clone size: -; CDR3 length: 17; V gene: TRBV7-9; J gene: TRBJ2-3; CDR3 protein: CASSQGLAGVSTDTQYF; CDR3 DNA: TGTGCCAGCAGCCAAGGACTAGCGGGAGTTAGTACAGATACGCAGTATTTT
D gene: TRBD1; clone size: -; CDR3 length: 14; V gene: TRBV7-9; J gene: TRBJ1-1; CDR3 protein: CASSFPGGNTEAFF; CDR3 DNA: TGTGCCAGCAGCTTTCCAGGGGGGAACACTGAAGCTTTCTTT
D gene: -; clone size: -; CDR3 length: 15; V gene: TRBV7-2; J gene: TRBJ2-7; CDR3 protein: CASSLDRSSLDEQYF; CDR3 DNA: TGTGCCAGCAGCTTAGATCGGTCTAGCTTGGACGAGCAGTACTTC
D gene: TRBD2; clone size: -; CDR3 length: 16; V gene: TRBV28; J gene: TRBJ2-3; CDR3 protein: CASSLSSGENTDTQYF; CDR3 DNA: TGTGCCAGCAGTTTATCTAGCGGGGAAAACACAGATACGCAGTATTTT
D gene: TRBD1; clone size: -; CDR3 length: 15; V gene: TRBV6-5; J gene: TRBJ2-7; CDR3 protein: CASSYSGQGFYEQYF; CDR3 DNA: TGTGCCAGCAGTTACTCGGGACAGGGCTTCTACGAGCAGTACTTC
D gene: TRBD1; clone size: -; CDR3 length: 15; V gene: TRBV2; J gene: TRBJ2-2; CDR3 protein: CASSPGQGITGELFF; CDR3 DNA: TGTGCCAGCAGTCCGGGACAGGGCATCACCGGGGAGCTGTTTTTT
D gene: -; clone size: -; CDR3 length: 16; V gene: TRBV19; J gene: TRBJ2-5; CDR3 protein: CASSIGSGASQETQYF; CDR3 DNA: TGTGCCAGTAGTATTGGTAGCGGAGCTTCCCAAGAGACCCAGTACTTC
D gene: -; clone size: -; CDR3 length: 13; V gene: TRBV13; J gene: TRBJ2-7; CDR3 protein: CASSLVQAPEQYF; CDR3 DNA: TGTGCCAGCAGCTTAGTCCAGGCACCCGAGCAGTACTTC
D gene: -; clone size: -; CDR3 length: 13; V gene: TRBV7-8; J gene: TRBJ2-1; CDR3 protein: CASSGLGRDEQFF; CDR3 DNA: TGTGCCAGCAGCGGTCTCGGGAGAGATGAGCAGTTCTTC
D gene: -; clone size: -; CDR3 length: 13; V gene: TRBV4-1; J gene: TRBJ2-1; CDR3 protein: CASSQATGTEQFF; CDR3 DNA: TGCGCCAGCAGCCAGGCCACAGGGACCGAGCAGTTCTTC
D gene: TRBD1; clone size: -; CDR3 length: 13; V gene: TRBV6-5; J gene: TRBJ1-1; CDR3 protein: CASRWDSNTEAFF; CDR3 DNA: TGTGCCAGCAGATGGGACAGCAACACTGAAGCTTTCTTT
D gene: TRBD2; clone size: -; CDR3 length: 15; V gene: TRBV2; J gene: TRBJ2-7; CDR3 protein: CASSAGLAGAYEQYF; CDR3 DNA: TGTGCCAGCAGCGCGGGACTAGCGGGAGCTTACGAGCAGTACTTC
D gene: TRBD1; clone size: -; CDR3 length: 13; V gene: TRBV29-1; J gene: TRBJ2-2; CDR3 protein: CSERDRNTGELFF; CDR3 DNA: TGCAGCGAACGGGACAGGAACACCGGGGAGCTGTTTTTT
D gene: -; clone size: -; CDR3 length: 13; V gene: TRBV30; J gene: TRBJ1-1; CDR3 protein: CAWETGYNTEAFF; CDR3 DNA: TGTGCCTGGGAGACAGGTTATAACACTGAAGCTTTCTTT
D gene: TRBD1; clone size: -; CDR3 length: 13; V gene: TRBV4-1; J gene: TRBJ1-5; CDR3 protein: CASSRQGIGVKHF; CDR3 DNA: TGCGCCAGCAGCCGACAGGGCATAGGGGTGAAGCATTTT
D gene: -; clone size: once; CDR3 length: 13; V gene: TRBV4-1; J gene: TRBJ2-7; CDR3 protein: CASAERSSYEQYF; CDR3 DNA: TGCGCCAGCGCGGAGAGGTCCTCCTACGAGCAGTACTTC
D gene: -; clone size: -; CDR3 length: 15; V gene: TRBV18; J gene: TRBJ2-2; CDR3 protein: CASSAKTGNTGELFF; CDR3 DNA: TGTGCCAGCTCAGCTAAGACAGGGAACACCGGGGAGCTGTTTTTT
D gene: TRBD1; clone size: -; CDR3 length: 15; V gene: TRBV18; J gene: TRBJ1-5; CDR3 protein: CASSPGQGPNQPQHF; CDR3 DNA: TGTGCCAGCTCACCCGGACAGGGGCCCAATCAGCCCCAGCATTTT
D gene: -; clone size: -; CDR3 length: 14; V gene: TRBV5-1; J gene: TRBJ2-5; CDR3 protein: CASSFLGGLETQYF; CDR3 DNA: TGCGCCAGCAGCTTTCTGGGGGGGCTAGAGACCCAGTACTTC
D gene: TRBD2; clone size: -; CDR3 length: 16; V gene: TRBV28; J gene: TRBJ2-7; CDR3 protein: CASSLYRTSGSYEQYF; CDR3 DNA: TGTGCCAGCAGTTTATATAGGACTAGCGGCTCCTACGAGCAGTACTTC
D gene: TRBD2; clone size: -; CDR3 length: 20; V gene: TRBV5-4; J gene: TRBJ2-2; CDR3 protein: CASSGGPTSGRTTPTGELFF; CDR3 DNA: TGTGCCAGCAGCGGGGGACCGACTAGCGGGAGAACTACGCCCACCGGGGAGCTGTTTTTT
D gene: TRBD1; clone size: -; CDR3 length: 16; V gene: TRBV5-6; J gene: TRBJ1-2; CDR3 protein: CASSPLTGGASYGYTF; CDR3 DNA: TGTGCCAGCAGCCCCTTGACAGGGGGCGCATCCTATGGCTACACCTTC
D gene: TRBD2; clone size: -; CDR3 length: 13; V gene: TRBV4-3; J gene: TRBJ2-1; CDR3 protein: CASSQDRREGRFF; CDR3 DNA: TGCGCCAGCAGCCAAGATCGGCGGGAGGGGCGGTTCTTC
D gene: -; clone size: few; CDR3 length: 14; V gene: TRBV15; J gene: TRBJ2-5; CDR3 protein: CATSLSGLQETQYF; CDR3 DNA: TGTGCCACCAGCCTGTCAGGTCTTCAAGAGACCCAGTACTTC
D gene: TRBD2; clone size: few; CDR3 length: 19; V gene: TRBV5-1; J gene: TRBJ2-1; CDR3 protein: CASSFRATSGRDFYNEQFF; CDR3 DNA: TGCGCCAGCAGCTTCCGTGCGACTAGCGGGAGGGACTTTTACAATGAGCAGTTCTTC
D gene: -; clone size: -; CDR3 length: 14; V gene: TRBV2; J gene: TRBJ2-7; CDR3 protein: CASRGRSGPYEQYF; CDR3 DNA: TGTGCCAGCAGGGGGAGGTCTGGGCCCTACGAGCAGTACTTC
D gene: TRBD2; clone size: -; CDR3 length: 14; V gene: TRBV29-1; J gene: TRBJ2-5; CDR3 protein: CSVGLADTQETQYF; CDR3 DNA: TGCAGCGTTGGACTAGCGGACACCCAAGAGACCCAGTACTTC
D gene: -; clone size: -; CDR3 length: 17; V gene: TRBV7-8; J gene: TRBJ2-5; CDR3 protein: CASSLEGGVGPQETQYF; CDR3 DNA: TGTGCCAGCAGCTTAGAAGGGGGGGTCGGACCACAAGAGACCCAGTACTTC
D gene: TRBD2; clone size: once; CDR3 length: 19; V gene: TRBV5-5; J gene: TRBJ2-1; CDR3 protein: CASSPLMTLGLAGDWEQFF; CDR3 DNA: TGTGCCAGCAGCCCCTTAATGACCCTCGGACTAGCGGGAGATTGGGAGCAGTTCTTC
D gene: TRBD2; clone size: -; CDR3 length: 16; V gene: TRBV10-3; J gene: TRBJ2-1; CDR3 protein: CAIRPNSGSIGNEQFF; CDR3 DNA: TGTGCCATCAGGCCAAATAGCGGGAGTATAGGCAATGAGCAGTTCTTC
D gene: -; clone size: -; CDR3 length: 13; V gene: TRBV19; J gene: TRBJ2-3; CDR3 protein: CASSAPLTDTQYF; CDR3 DNA: TGTGCCAGTAGTGCGCCCCTCACGGATACGCAGTATTTT
D gene: TRBD2; clone size: many; CDR3 length: 15; V gene: TRBV11-2; J gene: TRBJ2-7; CDR3 protein: CASSYNIGGSDEQYF; CDR3 DNA: TGTGCCAGCAGCTACAATATCGGCGGGAGTGACGAGCAGTACTTC
D gene: TRBD1; clone size: -; CDR3 length: 18; V gene: TRBV7-3; J gene: TRBJ1-1; CDR3 protein: CASSLGFLQGARNTEAFF; CDR3 DNA: TGTGCCAGCAGCTTAGGTTTCCTACAGGGGGCAAGGAACACTGAAGCTTTCTTT
D gene: TRBD2; clone size: few; CDR3 length: 14; V gene: TRBV9; J gene: TRBJ2-7; CDR3 protein: CASSEGLGNYEQYF; CDR3 DNA: TGTGCCAGCAGCGAGGGACTAGGAAACTACGAGCAGTACTTC
D gene: TRBD2; clone size: -; CDR3 length: 17; V gene: TRBV5-4; J gene: TRBJ2-3; CDR3 protein: CASSFLQSSGRADTQYF; CDR3 DNA: TGTGCCAGCAGCTTCCTTCAGAGTAGCGGGAGGGCCGATACGCAGTATTTT
D gene: -; clone size: -; CDR3 length: 14; V gene: TRBV2; J gene: TRBJ2-7; CDR3 protein: CASRRGASSYEQYF; CDR3 DNA: TGTGCCAGCAGGCGCGGGGCCAGCTCCTACGAGCAGTACTTC
D gene: TRBD2; clone size: -; CDR3 length: 14; V gene: TRBV28; J gene: TRBJ2-3; CDR3 protein: CASSPGLAADTQYF; CDR3 DNA: TGTGCCAGCAGTCCGGGACTAGCTGCAGATACGCAGTATTTT
D gene: TRBD2; clone size: -; CDR3 length: 16; V gene: TRBV10-3; J gene: TRBJ2-7; CDR3 protein: CAISGLAGGPTGEQYF; CDR3 DNA: TGTGCCATCAGTGGATTAGCGGGAGGGCCCACCGGCGAGCAGTACTTC
D gene: TRBD2; clone size: -; CDR3 length: 15; V gene: TRBV6-4; J gene: TRBJ2-3; CDR3 protein: CASSLAGGVSDTQYF; CDR3 DNA: TGTGCCAGCAGCCTAGCGGGAGGGGTCTCAGATACGCAGTATTTT
D gene: TRBD2; clone size: -; CDR3 length: 16; V gene: TRBV7-9; J gene: TRBJ2-3; CDR3 protein: CASSLGLAGWADTQYF; CDR3 DNA: TGTGCCAGCAGTTTGGGACTAGCGGGCTGGGCAGATACGCAGTATTTT
D gene: TRBD2; clone size: few; CDR3 length: 18; V gene: TRBV28; J gene: TRBJ2-5; CDR3 protein: CASSGLAGGRGIQETQYF; CDR3 DNA: TGTGCCAGCAGTGGGCTAGCGGGAGGGAGGGGTATACAAGAGACCCAGTACTTC
D gene: TRBD2; clone size: -; CDR3 length: 13; V gene: TRBV7-9; J gene: TRBJ2-7; CDR3 protein: CASSPGRAYEQYF; CDR3 DNA: TGTGCCAGCAGCCCGGGGAGGGCCTACGAGCAGTACTTC
D gene: TRBD1; clone size: once; CDR3 length: 14; V gene: TRBV11-3; J gene: TRBJ2-7; CDR3 protein: CASSPGQGAGEQYF; CDR3 DNA: TGTGCCAGCAGCCCCGGGCAGGGGGCGGGGGAGCAGTACTTC
D gene: TRBD2; clone size: -; CDR3 length: 17; V gene: TRBV9; J gene: TRBJ2-5; CDR3 protein: CASSVAPGGRGQETQYF; CDR3 DNA: TGTGCCAGCAGCGTAGCCCCGGGGGGGCGGGGCCAAGAGACCCAGTACTTC
D gene: TRBD1; clone size: -; CDR3 length: 15; V gene: TRBV19; J gene: TRBJ2-5; CDR3 protein: CASSIGGRGRETQYF; CDR3 DNA: TGTGCCAGTAGTATAGGGGGCAGGGGGCGAGAGACCCAGTACTTC
D gene: -; clone size: -; CDR3 length: 14; V gene: TRBV2; J gene: TRBJ1-4; CDR3 protein: CASSDTQTDEKLFF; CDR3 DNA: TGTGCCAGCAGTGATACACAGACGGATGAAAAACTGTTTTTT
D gene: -; clone size: -; CDR3 length: 13; V gene: TRBV6-5; J gene: TRBJ2-3; CDR3 protein: CASRQGGTDTQYF; CDR3 DNA: TGTGCCAGCAGGCAGGGTGGCACAGATACGCAGTATTTT
D gene: -; clone size: -; CDR3 length: 14; V gene: TRBV13; J gene: TRBJ2-7; CDR3 protein: CASSLPGGSYEQYF; CDR3 DNA: TGTGCCAGCAGCTTGCCCGGCGGCTCCTACGAGCAGTACTTC
D gene: -; clone size: -; CDR3 length: 14; V gene: TRBV9; J gene: TRBJ2-1; CDR3 protein: CASSMGLSGNEQFF; CDR3 DNA: TGTGCCAGCAGCATGGGTCTTTCGGGGAATGAGCAGTTCTTC
D gene: TRBD2; clone size: -; CDR3 length: 16; V gene: TRBV2; J gene: TRBJ2-3; CDR3 protein: CASQPGLAGFTDTQYF; CDR3 DNA: TGTGCCAGCCAGCCGGGACTAGCGGGGTTCACAGATACGCAGTATTTT
D gene: TRBD2; clone size: -; CDR3 length: 13; V gene: TRBV27; J gene: TRBJ2-7; CDR3 protein: CASRLAGRYEQYF; CDR3 DNA: TGTGCCAGCAGATTAGCGGGACGGTACGAGCAGTACTTC
D gene: -; clone size: -; CDR3 length: 15; V gene: TRBV4-2; J gene: TRBJ2-7; CDR3 protein: CASSQDYAGIYEQYF; CDR3 DNA: TGTGCCAGCAGCCAAGATTACGCAGGGATCTACGAGCAGTACTTC
D gene: -; clone size: -; CDR3 length: 15; V gene: TRBV25-1; J gene: TRBJ1-4; CDR3 protein: CASSDDRTLNEKLFF; CDR3 DNA: TGTGCCAGCAGTGACGACAGAACCCTTAATGAAAAACTGTTTTTT